The 18 T cell receptor beta chains below were found in one sample sequenced in a study of PD-1 blockade in classical Hodgkin lymphoma (dated by TCRdb to the early 2020s). Receptor amplification or capture employed the immunoSEQ multiplex PCR assay. TCRdb stores this immuneACCESS table with in-frame sequences only. Part of the clones is absent; in the studies checked, under half of the shortfall reflects unresolved V genes, and no reason is known for the rest. Counted in this sample were around 37,000 clones; 90% to 95% of them appeared once. The ten most abundant clones make up about 0.31% of the sample. The meaning of the sample's time point label: cycle 4 day 1 (C4D1), after more than five weeks of nivolumab. Every trial patient had relapsed following autologous stem cell transplantation, and prior brentuximab vedotin exposure was what differed among cohorts A, B and C. A Miltenyi CD4+ T cell isolation kit was used for magnetic negative selection to purify CD4+ T cells from thawed PBMCs.

The material was CD4+ T cells from blood, obtained before the fourth cycle of nivolumab. These receptors all stem from a human donor with classical Hodgkin lymphoma.

Only one count was recorded for this clone. The chain has TRBV28 and TRBJ2-7, with a possible D match to TRBD2 (5 bases). The CDR3 contains 16 residues. Germline-derived CDR1 and CDR2 are MDHEN and SYDVKM. V lost 6 bases and J 0 bases, leaving 18 bases between the germline ends. The CDR3, as DNA: TGTGCCAGCAGCAATCAGGCGGGCTTGAGCTCCTACGAGCAGTACTTC. Translating it yields CASSNQAGLSSYEQYF.

The chain employs TRBV6-5 and TRBJ1-4; TRBD1 agrees at 8 bases. This CDR3 region has 15 residues. Trimming took 0 bases from V and 6 from J; bases not matched to a gene: 3. CDR1 is MNHEY, CDR2 SVGAGI, per germline. The CDR3 DNA reads TGTGCCAGCAGTTACTCCCGACAGGGGTATGAAAAACTGTTTTTT. It specifies CASSYSRQGYEKLFF.

V is TRBV28 and J is TRBJ1-3; a weak D match, TRBD1 (6 bases). The V gene's germline CDR1 is MDHEN and CDR2 SYDVKM. Trimming shortened V by 4 bases and J by 6 bases, and 19 bases separated the two germline ends. The CDR3 is made up of 16 amino acids. CDR3 in amino acids: CASSSTGQGDKNTIYF. As DNA, the CDR3 is TGTGCCAGCAGTTCCACAGGGCAGGGAGACAAAAACACCATATATTTT.

The gene calls are TRBV11-1 and TRBJ2-7; 8 bases are a match to TRBD2. This CDR3 has 14 amino acids. Trimming cost V 5 bases and J 3 bases; bases outside gene matches: 6. CDR1 and CDR2 (germline): SGHAT, FQDESV (reference sequence). Here the CDR3 DNA reads TGTGCCAGCAGCCCAGGACTAGCAAACTACGAGCAGTACTTC. Its protein product is CASSPGLANYEQYF.

The chain uses TRBV15 and TRBJ2-1, with D possibly being TRBD1 or TRBD2 (5 bases each). The CDR3 contains 22 residues. Germline CDR1 LNHNV, CDR2 YYDKDF (reference sequence). V lost 1 base, J lost 6 bases, and 34 bases lay in between. The CDR3 bases are TGTGCCACCAGCAGAGCGTGGGACCCGCCTGTCCACGGCAGCAGTATCCGCAATGAGCAGTTCTTC. This translates into CATSRAWDPPVHGSSIRNEQFF.

This clone was picked up a small number of times. The chain combines TRBV9 with TRBJ1-2, with unresolved D. This CDR3 has 13 residues. CDR1 SGDLS and CDR2 YYNGEE come from the germline V gene. Trimming took 0 bases from V and 4 from J, leaving 7 bases between them. DNA of the CDR3: TGTGCCAGCAGCGTAGGGGTCACCTATGGCTACACCTTC. It encodes CASSVGVTYGYTF. Complete variable domain (other parts from reference TRBV9 and TRBJ1-2): DSGVTQTPKHLITATGQRVTLRCSPRSGDLSVYWYQQSLDQGLQFLIQYYNGEERAKGNILERFSAQQFPDLHSELNLSSLELGDSALYFCASSVGVTYGYTFGSGTRLTVV.

The chain combines TRBV27 with TRBJ2-7; D is unclear. The germline V gene encodes CDR1 MNHEY and CDR2 SMNVEV (reference sequence). V was pared by 3 bases and J by 0 bases, with 18 bases between. CDR3 length: 17 amino acids. Here the CDR3 DNA reads TGTGCCAGCAGTTTTGTTTTTGGCGTTAAGAGCTCCTACGAGCAGTACTTC. Translating it yields CASSFVFGVKSSYEQYF.

The chain joins TRBV7-3 to TRBJ2-1; TRBD1 matches 10 bases. V shed 4 bases, J shed 12 bases, and the junction held 12 bases outside the gene matches. The CDR3 spans 15 residues. Germline V gene sequence: CDR1 SGHTA, CDR2 FQGTGA. Written as DNA, the CDR3 is TGTGCCAGCAGCTCTGACTCCGGGACAGGGGATGGGCAGTTCTTC. This codes for CASSSDSGTGDGQFF.

The chain uses TRBV5-6 and TRBJ1-2; tentative D call: TRBD1 (6 bases). Deletions cut 4 bases from V and 6 bases from J, with 19 bases between. There are 15 residues in the CDR3. Looked up from germline, CDR1 is SGHDT and CDR2 is YYEEEE. The CDR3 bases are TGTGCCAGCAGCACGGACGGGGGCAATTTGGATGGCTACACCTTC. This gives the protein CASSTDGGNLDGYTF.

This chain joins TRBV11-2 and TRBJ2-7; TRBD1 aligns across 9 bases. CDR3 length: 15 amino acids. Trimming cost V 5 bases and J 6 bases; bases outside gene matches: 11. The germline V gene encodes CDR1 SGHAT and CDR2 FQNNGV. The CDR3 DNA reads as TGTGCCAGCAGCCCTACTCGACAGGGGGTCGGCGAGCAGTACTTC. Translating it yields CASSPTRQGVGEQYF.

The CDR3 loop reads CASSIVGDSYEQYF. The CDR3 DNA reads TGTGCCAGTAGTATTGTCGGGGATTCCTACGAGCAGTACTTC. This chain connects TRBV19 to TRBJ2-7; D perhaps matches TRBD2 (5 bases). The V end was cut by 3 bases, the J end by 1 base, with 10 bases between. This CDR3 has 14 amino acids. Germline CDR1 reads LNHDA; CDR2 reads SQIVND (reference sequence). The full variable domain, completed using reference TRBV19 and TRBJ2-7, is DGGITQSPKYLFRKEGQNVTLSCEQNLNHDAMYWYRQDPGQGLRLIYYSQIVNDFQKGDIAEGYSVSREKKESFPLTVTSAQKNPTAFYLCASSIVGDSYEQYFGPGTRLTVT.

The chain employs TRBV4-2 and TRBJ2-2; 7 bases fit TRBD1. CDR1 is LGHNA, CDR2 YNFKEQ, per germline. With V trimmed by 1 base and J by 3 bases, 5 bases remained unmatched. This CDR3 contains 16 residues. The CDR3 bases are TGTGCCAGCAGCCAAGTGCAGGGGGAAGACACCGGGGAGCTGTTTTTT. Protein product: CASSQVQGEDTGELFF.

V usage is TRBV10-3 and J usage is TRBJ2-3, with 10 positions matching TRBD2. V lost 8 bases and J lost 1; bases outside the gene matches: 6. The CDR3 is 15 residues long. Germline CDR1 and CDR2: ENHRY and SYGVKD. Here the CDR3 DNA reads TGTGCCATCGCAAATCTAGCGGGAGGCACAGATACGCAGTATTTT. Translated, it gives CAIANLAGGTDTQYF.

CDR3 bases: TGTGCCAGCAGCTTAGGGCCGGTCCTCTCCTACGAGCAGTACTTC. This encodes CASSLGPVLSYEQYF. The chain joins TRBV11-2 to TRBJ2-7; D gene ambiguous. Per germline, CDR1 SGHAT and CDR2 FQNNGV. CDR3 size: 15 residues. Trimming left V 1 base short and J 0 bases short, with 10 bases between.

The rearrangement links TRBV5-1 to TRBJ2-7, with 10 bases matching TRBD2. V dropped 4 bases and J dropped 4; count of bases not matched to a gene: 11. This CDR3 comprises 16 residues. Germline V gene data show CDR1 as SGHRS and CDR2 as YFSETQ. CDR3 nucleotide sequence: TGCGCCAGCAGCCCCACCGGACTAGCGGAGGTTTACGAGCAGTACTTC. It specifies CASSPTGLAEVYEQYF.

The chain joins TRBV28 to TRBJ2-7; 8 bases are a match to TRBD1. Germline CDR1 reads MDHEN; CDR2 reads SYDVKM. Unmatched junction bases numbered 8, after V lost 5 bases and J lost 2 bases. This CDR3 is built from 15 residues. As DNA, the CDR3 is TGTGCCAGCAGTCTTCCGGGACAGGTAGCCTACGAGCAGTACTTC. Encoded protein: CASSLPGQVAYEQYF.

The chain couples TRBV9 to TRBJ1-1; perhaps TRBD1 as D (5 bases). The V gene lost 4 bases and the J gene lost 8 bases, with 12 bases spanning the gap. Germline-derived CDR1 and CDR2 are SGDLS and YYNGEE. This CDR3 is built from 12 residues. DNA of the CDR3: TGTGCCAGCAGCCGACAGCTTGGGGAAGCTTTCTTT. Its translation: CASSRQLGEAFF.

This clone was detected a few times. This chain connects TRBV30 to TRBJ1-5; D gene ambiguous. This CDR3 has 12 amino acids. Germline CDR1 GTSNPN, CDR2 SVGIG (reference sequence). The germline V and J ends were trimmed by 2 bases and 0 bases, with 2 bases remaining between them. In nucleotides, the CDR3 is TGTGCCTGGAGTCCTAGCAATCAGCCCCAGCATTTT. Protein sequence: CAWSPSNQPQHF.